This paragraph covers one TCR beta chain sequence. The antigen it recognizes is unknown. No quality values exist for individual bases; no much larger clone is one base distant. This sample was taken from a study of blood T cell repertoires in COVID-19 (dated by TCRdb to the early 2020s). About the study as a whole: Samples from collaborators originated in the United States, Italy and Spain and spanned both the acute and convalescent phases of COVID-19. The repertoires were released in a freely available public database meant as a resource for research on the immune response to SARS-CoV-2. Deeply sampled blood TCRbeta repertoires from subjects exposed to, actively infected with, or recovered from COVID-19 were included in the dataset. Where available, HLA class I and class II types were obtained from metadata supplied by the sample provider rather than from assay-based typing. The prospective study material was composed of cDNA or gDNA derived from T cells, B-cell-depleted T cells, or PBMCs. Sample metadata almost always included a de-identified subject ID, COVID-19 status, age in years and sex. The samples were drawn from the first 160 participants of the ongoing ImmuneRACE study and from roughly 1,300 subjects provided by 6 global collaborators. What the work shows at the level of the full study, not this receptor alone: The amount of clinical and demographic metadata varied by source and participant and was provided uncurated.

TCRbeta CDR3 regions were amplified from genomic DNA using the immunoSEQ Assay, a bias-controlled multiplex PCR. Per the source publication's procedure: The number of nucleated cells in each sample was estimated from the amplification of reference gene primers within the assay. To quantify the absolute abundance of each unique TCRbeta CDR3 rearrangement, sequence reads were collapsed and filtered. For each sample, productive Simpson clonality was calculated as the square root of Simpson's diversity index over productive rearrangements. TCRdb took over this immuneACCESS table, retaining in-frame rearrangements with V and J assigned. Such tables are incomplete; in checked studies, under half of the missing clones stem from an unresolved V gene, and the remainder is unexplained. V and J calls and clone size follow that table, whereas D and trimming were derived from the DNA. This sample lists roughly 150,000 clones; around 84% were detected once. The ten most abundant clones make up approximately 5% of the sample.

Collaborating institutions collected whole blood in K2EDTA tubes following their own protocols. For TCRbeta analysis, collaborators shipped samples in one of three forms: frozen whole blood, isolated PBMCs, or DNA extracted from either of those sample types. The V end loses 0 bases and the J end loses 7 bases, and a stretch of 13 bases separates them. From the germline V gene, CDR1 is SGHDT and CDR2 is YYEEEE. The CDR3 goes from the cysteine to the phenylalanine over 14 residues. CDR3 DNA is the only sequence kept; it has 42 bases, read in frame from the first base. The sequence joins TRBV5-6 to TRBJ1-1; TRBD1 is possibly the D segment (5 matching bases). The receptor comes from a woman in her 50s with acute or convalescent COVID-19. Sequenced sample: peripheral blood. CDR3 loop: CASSLGRQFLEAFF. The nucleotide sequence is given as TGTGCCAGCAGCTTGGGTCGACAGTTTCTTGAAGCTTTCTTT.